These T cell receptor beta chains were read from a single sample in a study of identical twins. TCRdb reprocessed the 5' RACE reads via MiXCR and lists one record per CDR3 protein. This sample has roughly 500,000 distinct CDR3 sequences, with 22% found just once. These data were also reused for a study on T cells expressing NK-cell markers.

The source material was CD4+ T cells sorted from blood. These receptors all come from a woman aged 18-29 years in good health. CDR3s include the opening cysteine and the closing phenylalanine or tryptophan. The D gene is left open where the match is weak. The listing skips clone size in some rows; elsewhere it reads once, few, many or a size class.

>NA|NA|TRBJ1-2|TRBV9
TGTGCCAGCAGCGCCCGGACTGAAGCTAACTATGGCTACACCTTC
CASSARTEANYGYTF
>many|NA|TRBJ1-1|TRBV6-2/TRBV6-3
TGTGCCAGCAGTTACTCGAGAATGTGGGGGGTCATGAACACTGAAGCTTTCTTT
CASSYSRMWGVMNTEAFF
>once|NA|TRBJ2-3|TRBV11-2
TGTGCCAGCAGCTTGGGTGGGAATCCGGGACTGACCGGTGATACGCAGTATTTT
CASSLGGNPGLTGDTQYF
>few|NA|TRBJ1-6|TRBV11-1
TGTGCCAGCAGCCCCTCAGGGAAGGGGACCTATAATTCACCCCTCCACTTT
CASSPSGKGTYNSPLHF
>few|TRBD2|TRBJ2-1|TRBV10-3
TGTGCCATCAAGGGACTAGCGGGAGCAGGTGAGCAGTTCTTC
CAIKGLAGAGEQFF
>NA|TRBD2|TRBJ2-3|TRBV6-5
TGTGCCAGCAGTTACATTGCGGGAGGAGGAGATACGCAGTATTTT
CASSYIAGGGDTQYF
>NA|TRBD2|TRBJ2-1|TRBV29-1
TGCAGCGTTGAAGCCCGACTAGCGGGAGACGGCTACAATGAGCAGTTCTTC
CSVEARLAGDGYNEQFF
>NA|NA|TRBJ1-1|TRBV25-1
TGTGCCAGCAGTGAATTAGGGAGTAAAGGGGACACTGAAGCTTTCTTT
CASSELGSKGDTEAFF
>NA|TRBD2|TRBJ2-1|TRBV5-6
TGTGCCAGCAGCCTGCTGGGGGAGGGCCATCGGAATGAGCAGTTCTTC
CASSLLGEGHRNEQFF
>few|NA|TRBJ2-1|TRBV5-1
TGCGCCAGCAGCTTGAGTAGAAGAGGGGAGCAGTTCTTC
CASSLSRRGEQFF
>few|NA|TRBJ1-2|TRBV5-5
TGTGCCAGCAGCCTTAAGGGGGATACTACCTATGGCTACACCTTC
CASSLKGDTTYGYTF
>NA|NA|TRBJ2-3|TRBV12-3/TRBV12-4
TGTGCCAGCAGCCTACTTGGGGGCCAATATTTT
CASSLLGGQYF
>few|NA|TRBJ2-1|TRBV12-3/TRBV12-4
TGTGCCAGCAGTCCATCGCGCCAGGGTAACAATGAGCAGTTCTTC
CASSPSRQGNNEQFF
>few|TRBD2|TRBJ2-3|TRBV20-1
TGCAGTGCTCCCATTAGCGGGAGGGCAGATACGCAGTATTTT
CSAPISGRADTQYF
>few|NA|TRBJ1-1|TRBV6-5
TGTGCCAGCAGTTACGGGCGGAAGGCGGACACTGAAGCTTTCTTT
CASSYGRKADTEAFF
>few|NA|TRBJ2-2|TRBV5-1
TGCGCCAGCAGCTTGCTCCGGACAGCGAACACCGGGGAGCTGTTTTTT
CASSLLRTANTGELFF
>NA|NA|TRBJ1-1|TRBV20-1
TGCAGTGCCAATTTAAACAGGCGCGCTGGAGCTTTCTTT
CSANLNRRAGAFF
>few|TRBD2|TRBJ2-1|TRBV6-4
TGTGCCAGCAGTTACGGGGGGGCCTTCAATGAGCAGTTCTTC
CASSYGGAFNEQFF
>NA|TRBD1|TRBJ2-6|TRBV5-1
TGCGCCAGCAGCCAGGGACAGACACACTCTGGGGCCAACGTCCTGACTTTC
CASSQGQTHSGANVLTF
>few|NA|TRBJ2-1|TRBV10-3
TGTGCCATCAGTGATCGGGGAAAAGGCCACGGCTACAATGAGCAGTTCTTC
CAISDRGKGHGYNEQFF
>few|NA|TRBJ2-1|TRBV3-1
TGTGCCAGCAGCTCCAGGACTGTTAATGAGCAGTTCTTC
CASSSRTVNEQFF
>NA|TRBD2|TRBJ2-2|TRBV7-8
TGTGCAAGCAACCCTCGAGGCGGGAGGGCCTTTGGCGGGGAGCTGTTTTTT
CASNPRGGRAFGGELFF
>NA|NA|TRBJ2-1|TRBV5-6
TGTGCCAGCAGCTTAGGGTCCGGGCAGGCATACGAGCAGTTCTTC
CASSLGSGQAYEQFF
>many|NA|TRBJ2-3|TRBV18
TGTGCCAGCAGCCCCACAGATACGCAGTATTTT
CASSPTDTQYF
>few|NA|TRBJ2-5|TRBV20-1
TGCAGTGCTAGAAGTGGGGAGACCCAGTACTTC
CSARSGETQYF
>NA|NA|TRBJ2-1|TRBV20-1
TGCAGTGCTATAGGTAATGAGCAGTTCTTC
CSAIGNEQFF
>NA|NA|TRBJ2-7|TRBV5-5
TGTGCCAGCAGCAACCAGGTTGGCTACGAGCAGTACTTC
CASSNQVGYEQYF
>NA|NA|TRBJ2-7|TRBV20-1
TGCAGTGTTCGCGACCGGGACATTGAATACTTC
CSVRDRDIEYF
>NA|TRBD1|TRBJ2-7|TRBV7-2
TGTGCCAGCAGCTTATCTGTACTTCGGGACAGCCCCTACGAGCAGTACTTC
CASSLSVLRDSPYEQYF
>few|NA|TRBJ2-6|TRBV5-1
TGCGCCAGCAGCTTGGGACAGACCTCTGGCTCTGGGGCCAACGTCCTGACTTTC
CASSLGQTSGSGANVLTF
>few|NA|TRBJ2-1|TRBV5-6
TGTGCCAGCAGCGACCAATTACGGGGCTCCTACAATGAGCAGTTCTTC
CASSDQLRGSYNEQFF
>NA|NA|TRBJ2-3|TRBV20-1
TGCAGTGCTAGAGGCTGGGCACTGACAGATACGCAGTATTTT
CSARGWALTDTQYF
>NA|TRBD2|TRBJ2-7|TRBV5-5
TGTGCCAGCAGCTTGGTGTTAGCGGGGGGTTTTACCGGCGAGCAGTACTTC
CASSLVLAGGFTGEQYF
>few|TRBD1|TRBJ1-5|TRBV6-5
TGTGCCAGCAGTTACTCGTCAGGGGGTCGCAATCAGCCCCAGCATTTT
CASSYSSGGRNQPQHF
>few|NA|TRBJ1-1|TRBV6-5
TGTGCCAGCAGTTACACGACGGTGAACACTGAAGCTTTCTTT
CASSYTTVNTEAFF
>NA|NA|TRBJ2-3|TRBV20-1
TGCAGTGCTAGAGATCACGGAGATACGCAGTATTTT
CSARDHGDTQYF
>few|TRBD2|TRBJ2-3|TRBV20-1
TGCAGTGCTAGGGGGACTAGCGGGCGCACAGATACGCAGTATTTT
CSARGTSGRTDTQYF
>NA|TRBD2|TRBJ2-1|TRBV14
TGTGCCAGCAGCCAGGGACTAGCGGGAGTCTCCTACAATGAGCAGTTCTTC
CASSQGLAGVSYNEQFF
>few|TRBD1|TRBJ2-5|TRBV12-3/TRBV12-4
TGTGCCAGCAGCCATACAGGGGATCGGGAGACCCAGTACTTC
CASSHTGDRETQYF
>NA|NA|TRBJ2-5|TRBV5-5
TGTGCCAGCAGCTCCGGAAGGACGGAACAAGAGACCCAGTACTTC
CASSSGRTEQETQYF
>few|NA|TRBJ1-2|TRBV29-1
TGCAGCGCCGAGGACAACTATGGCTACACCTTC
CSAEDNYGYTF
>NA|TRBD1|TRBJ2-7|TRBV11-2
TGTGCCAGCAGCTCCCCGGGACAGGGAGTTTACGAGCAGTACTTC
CASSSPGQGVYEQYF
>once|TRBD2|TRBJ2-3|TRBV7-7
TGTGCTAGCAGCCCGGGACTAGCGGTGATTGATACGCAGTATTTT
CASSPGLAVIDTQYF
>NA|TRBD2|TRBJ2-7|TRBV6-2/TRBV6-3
TGTGCCAGCAAGTGGACTAGCGGGAGAGTTAACACCTACGAGCAGTACTTC
CASKWTSGRVNTYEQYF
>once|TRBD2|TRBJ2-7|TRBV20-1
TGCAGTGCTAGAGATTCAAGCGGGATCTACGAGCAGTACTTC
CSARDSSGIYEQYF
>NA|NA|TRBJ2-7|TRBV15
TGTGCCACCAACGGGGGACGGAACGAGCAGTACTTC
CATNGGRNEQYF
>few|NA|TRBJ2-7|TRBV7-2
TGTGCCAGCAGCAAGTACGACGAGCAGTACTTC
CASSKYDEQYF
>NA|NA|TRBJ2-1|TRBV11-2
TGTGCCAGCAGCTTAGATTGGGCCGCCTACAATGAGCAGTTCTTC
CASSLDWAAYNEQFF
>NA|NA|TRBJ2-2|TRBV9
TGTGCCAGCAGCGTAGCTCTCACCGGGGAGCTGTTTTTT
CASSVALTGELFF
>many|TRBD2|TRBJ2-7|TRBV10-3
TGTGCCATCAGTGGGACTAGAGAAACCTACGAGCAGTACTTC
CAISGTRETYEQYF
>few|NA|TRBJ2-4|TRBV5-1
TGCGCCAGCAGCTTGGTGGCGCTAGGAGTGAACATTCAGTACTTC
CASSLVALGVNIQYF
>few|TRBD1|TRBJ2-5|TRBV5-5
TGTGCCAGCAGCTTGTCCGGACAGGGGGGGAAGGAGACCCAGTACTTC
CASSLSGQGGKETQYF
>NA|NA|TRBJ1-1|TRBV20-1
TGCAGTGCCCAGGGAAAGGTGGGCACTGAAGCTTTCTTT
CSAQGKVGTEAFF
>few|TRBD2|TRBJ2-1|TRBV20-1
TGCAGTGCTAGTTCCGCGGGGGGGGTCTACAATGAGCAGTTCTTC
CSASSAGGVYNEQFF
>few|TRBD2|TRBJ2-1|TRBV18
TGTGCCAGCTCACCAAGGTCTAGCGGCTTCTACAATGAGCAGTTCTTC
CASSPRSSGFYNEQFF
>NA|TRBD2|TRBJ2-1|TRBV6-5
TGTGCCAGCAGATTAGCGGGAGGGATTAACAATGAGCAGTTCTTC
CASRLAGGINNEQFF
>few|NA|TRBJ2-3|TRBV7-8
TGTGCCAGCAGCTTAGTGGCACCAGATACGCAGTATTTT
CASSLVAPDTQYF
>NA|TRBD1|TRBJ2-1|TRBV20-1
TGCAGTGCTAGGGGGGACAGCACATACAATGAGCAGTTCTTC
CSARGDSTYNEQFF
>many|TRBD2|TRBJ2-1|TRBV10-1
TGCGCCAGCAGGGTCCGAAGCGGGAGGTTCCCACAACCCTACAATGAGCAGTTCTTC
CASRVRSGRFPQPYNEQFF